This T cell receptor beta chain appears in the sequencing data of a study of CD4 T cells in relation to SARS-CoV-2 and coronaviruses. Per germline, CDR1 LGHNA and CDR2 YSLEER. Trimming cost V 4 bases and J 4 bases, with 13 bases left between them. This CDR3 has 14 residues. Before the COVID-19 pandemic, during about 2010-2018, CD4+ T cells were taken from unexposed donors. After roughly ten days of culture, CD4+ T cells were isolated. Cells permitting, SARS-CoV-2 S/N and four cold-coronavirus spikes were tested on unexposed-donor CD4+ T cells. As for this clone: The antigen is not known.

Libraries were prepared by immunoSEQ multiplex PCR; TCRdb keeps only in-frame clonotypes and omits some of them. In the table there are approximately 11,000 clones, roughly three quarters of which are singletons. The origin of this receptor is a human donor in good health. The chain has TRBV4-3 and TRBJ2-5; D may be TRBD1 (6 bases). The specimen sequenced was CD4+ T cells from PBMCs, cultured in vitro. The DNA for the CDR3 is TGCGCCAGCAGCCGTACAGGGACCGGAGAGACCCAGTACTTC. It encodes CASSRTGTGETQYF.